Detailed here is one T cell receptor beta chain. Its antigen remains undetermined. No much larger clone exists at a distance of one base, and base qualities are not known. This sample was taken from a study of blood T cell repertoires in COVID-19 (dated by TCRdb to 2018 to 2020). About the full investigation: Samples covering the acute and convalescent phases of COVID-19 were provided by collaborators in the United States, Italy and Spain. The prospective study material was composed of cDNA or gDNA derived from T cells, B-cell-depleted T cells, or PBMCs. The dataset comprised deeply sampled blood TCRbeta repertoires from subjects exposed to, actively infected with, or recovered from COVID-19. The repertoires were released in a freely available public database meant as a resource for research on the immune response to SARS-CoV-2. Samples came from the ongoing ImmuneRACE study (first 160 participants) plus 1,254 subjects from 6 global collaborators. A de-identified subject ID, COVID-19 status, age in years and sex were almost always included in the sample metadata. HLA class I and class II types, where available, came from metadata supplied by the sample provider rather than from assay-based typing. The research as a whole found: Clinical and demographic metadata were provided uncurated, with the amount varying by source and participant.

TCRbeta CDR3 regions were amplified from genomic DNA using the immunoSEQ Assay, a bias-controlled multiplex PCR. In the original analysis: The number of nucleated cells in each sample was estimated by amplification of reference gene primers within the assay. To quantify the absolute abundance of each unique TCRbeta CDR3 rearrangement, sequence reads were collapsed and filtered. Productive Simpson clonality was computed per sample as the square root of Simpson's diversity index over productive rearrangements. This immuneACCESS table, as held by TCRdb, lists in-frame sequences with V and J called but not all clones. Of the missing ones, under half trace to an unresolved V gene in checked studies; the others have no known cause. The V and J calls and clone size are taken from that table; D and trimming were inferred from the DNA. The sample includes some 69,000 clones, with nearly 85% observed a single time. The ten largest account for approximately 1.9% of the sample.

The CDR3 sequence holds 14 residues, the cysteine and phenylalanine included. Only the CDR3 DNA stays, 42 bases, in frame from base 1. A distance of 14 bases separates the germline ends of V and J, which lose 3 bases and 5 bases respectively. The germline V gene gives CDR1 as SGHTS and CDR2 as YDEGEE. Collaborating institutions collected whole blood in K2EDTA tubes following their own protocols. For TCRbeta analysis, collaborator samples were shipped as frozen whole blood, as isolated PBMCs, or as DNA extracted from either sample type. The rearrangement joined TRBV5-8 to TRBJ2-5; the D gene is perhaps TRBD2, on 7 matching bases. The sequence was collected from a woman aged 60-75 years with acute or convalescent COVID-19. The sequencing input was peripheral blood. For the CDR3, the sequence is CASSSWGGRETQYF. The nucleotides read TGTGCCAGCAGCTCTTGGGGGGGCAGGGAGACCCAGTACTTC. With all but the CDR3 taken from the reference TRBV5-8 and TRBJ2-5 genes, the full variable domain is: EAGVTQSPTHLIKTRGQQATLRCSPISGHTSVYWYQQALGLGLQFLLWYDEGEERNRGNFPPRFSGRQFPNYSSELNVNALELEDSALYLCASSSWGGRETQYFGPGTRLLVL.